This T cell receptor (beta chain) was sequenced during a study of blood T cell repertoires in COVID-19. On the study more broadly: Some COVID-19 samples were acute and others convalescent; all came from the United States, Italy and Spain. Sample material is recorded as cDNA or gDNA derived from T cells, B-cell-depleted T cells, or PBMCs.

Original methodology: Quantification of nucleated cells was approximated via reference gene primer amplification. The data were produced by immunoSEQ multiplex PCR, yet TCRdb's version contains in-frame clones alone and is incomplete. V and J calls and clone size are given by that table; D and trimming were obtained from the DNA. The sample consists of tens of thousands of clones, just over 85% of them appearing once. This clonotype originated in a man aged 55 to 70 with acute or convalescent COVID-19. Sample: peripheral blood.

This CDR3 is CASSFTGDGYTF. CDR3 nucleotides: TGTGCCAGCAGCTTTACAGGGGATGGCTACACCTTC. This sequence joins TRBV5-6 and TRBJ1-2; 7 bases match TRBD1. The CDR3 is 12 amino acids. J was trimmed by 6 bases and V by 2 bases; bases with no gene match: 1. CDR1 is SGHDT, CDR2 YYEEEE, per germline.